The rows below give T cell receptor beta chains drawn from one sample of a study of CD8+CD57+ T cells in acquired aplastic anemia. TCRdb reprocessed the reads with MiXCR, giving one entry per CDR3 protein. The table has a few hundred thousand distinct CDR3 sequences, more than 25% seen once. The specimen sequenced was sorted CD4+, CD8+, or CD8+CD57+ T cells (not recorded which) from PBMCs. Source of these receptors: a human donor with aplastic anemia. CDR3s include the opening cysteine and the closing phenylalanine or tryptophan. Clone size is not always given. Where it is, it says once, few, many or a class for expanded clones.

clone size: .; J gene: TRBJ2-2; V gene: TRBV4-2; CDR3 protein: CASSQDPTSNAGELFF
clone size: many; J gene: TRBJ1-2; V gene: TRBV24-1; CDR3 protein: CATSDPTVTYGYTF
clone size: many; J gene: TRBJ2-3; V gene: TRBV2; CDR3 protein: CATFSGPRTDTQYF
clone size: .; J gene: TRBJ2-7; V gene: TRBV20-1; CDR3 protein: CSALNWGQAAYEQYF
clone size: few; J gene: TRBJ1-2; V gene: TRBV4-3; CDR3 protein: CASSQERARQTYGYTF
clone size: .; J gene: TRBJ1-6; V gene: TRBV10-3; CDR3 protein: CASRIRPSSYNSPLHF
clone size: many; J gene: TRBJ1-2; V gene: TRBV29-1; CDR3 protein: CSVARQDTNYGYTF
clone size: .; J gene: TRBJ2-7; V gene: TRBV15; CDR3 protein: CATSSSSNEQYF
clone size: many; J gene: TRBJ2-7; V gene: TRBV10-3; CDR3 protein: CAISEKGTDLNEQYF
clone size: many; J gene: TRBJ2-7; V gene: TRBV5-1; CDR3 protein: CASSLGDRAYEQYF
clone size: many; J gene: TRBJ1-6; V gene: TRBV7-8; CDR3 protein: CASSLAAGSVGSPLHF
clone size: .; J gene: TRBJ2-4; V gene: TRBV11-1; CDR3 protein: CASSLPGAGNDIQYF
clone size: few; J gene: TRBJ2-1; V gene: TRBV9; CDR3 protein: CASSVGLLNNEQFF
clone size: .; J gene: TRBJ1-2; V gene: TRBV5-1; CDR3 protein: CASSLLGQDYGYTF
clone size: .; J gene: TRBJ1-2; V gene: TRBV30; CDR3 protein: CAWRGSGYGYTF
clone size: many; J gene: TRBJ1-1; V gene: TRBV2; CDR3 protein: CASSEALYGPSLPQAFF
clone size: .; J gene: TRBJ2-1; V gene: TRBV19; CDR3 protein: CASSGLVTNEQFF
clone size: many; J gene: TRBJ2-5; V gene: TRBV15; CDR3 protein: CATSKTGTLQETQYF
clone size: many; J gene: TRBJ2-3; V gene: TRBV20-1; CDR3 protein: CSSGGTDTQYF
clone size: .; J gene: TRBJ2-1; V gene: TRBV7-3; CDR3 protein: CASSPSTGYNEQFF
clone size: .; J gene: TRBJ2-7; V gene: TRBV15; CDR3 protein: CATAHTPNYEQYF
clone size: many; J gene: TRBJ1-1; V gene: TRBV14; CDR3 protein: CASSQVNTEAFF